The T cell receptor (beta chain) under discussion was sequenced for a study of blood T cells in healthy people across ages (dated by TCRdb to between 2014 and 2016). The study in broad terms: In model experiments, roughly one uniquely barcoded TCR beta cDNA molecule per two T cells was captured by template switching. Donors were grouped into four age groups: young (average approximately 15 years), middle-aged (about 38), aged (62) and long-lived (roughly 80). For two donors (one aged 18 to 29 and one aged 80 or older), the study analyzed two additional independent replicas of 1 million unique cDNA reads from the same blood draw. To track age-related changes in TCR beta repertoire diversity, the study relied on deep sequencing normalized with unique cDNA molecular identifiers. Paper-wide results and their limitations: Observed TCR beta diversity per million T cells fell roughly linearly with age, and a significant reduction was already apparent by age around 40. A strong correlation was found between observed TCR beta diversity and the percentage of naive T cells measured by flow cytometry. Estimates of total diversity based on one million sequenced T cells were considered lower bounds and underestimates. Because donor CMV infection status was unknown, age-related changes in expanded clonotypes were potentially confounded. Since profiling was done on bulk unsorted PBMCs, naive and antigen-experienced compartments could not be conclusively compared. Compared with the aged group, the long-lived group had more naive CD4+ T cells, fewer expanded clones and increased TCR diversity, suggesting age selection.

Note on this clonotype: What this receptor recognizes is not known. Qualities for individual bases were not recorded, and no much larger clone is one base off.

CDR1 and CDR2 were assigned from the germline V gene as ENHRY and SYGVKD. Including cysteine and phenylalanine, the CDR3 has 16 amino acids. The kept DNA is CDR3 alone, 48 bases in frame from the first base. The V end gives up 3 bases and the J end 3 bases, leaving 9 bases in the junction not matched to a gene. The receptor library was made with 5' RACE. The sample was run on an Illumina HiSeq 2500. The second PCR ran for roughly 7 to 11 cycles and used a J-beta primer mix along with a sample-barcoded 5' primer. A template-switch 5' adaptor carrying 12 random nucleotides introduced a unique molecular identifier onto each TCR beta cDNA molecule. Each sample yielded at least 3 million CDR3-containing paired-end reads. First-strand cDNA synthesis was performed from all RNA using the Mint cDNA synthesis kit, with priming by a TRBC-specific oligonucleotide. All cDNA was treated with uracil-DNA glycosylase and then went through a first 18-cycle PCR with the universal primers M1SS and BC2_uni_R. The paper's processing steps were these. For normalization, 1 million high-quality reads, each with a distinct molecular identifier, were randomly selected from each sample. Instead of being binned into consensus sequences, reads with shared molecular identifiers were discarded. MiTCR, run with a Q25 quality threshold and the strictest error-elimination algorithm, handled CDR3 identification, clonotype clustering and error correction. A nonparametric unseen species model with Euler transformation was used to estimate a lower bound on total TCR beta diversity. Through fastp at Q25 and MiXCR, TCRdb rebuilt clones from the public reads, retaining in-frame beta chains. Each record represents a unique CDR3 protein, reported with the most common genes and DNA among its rows. The V and J calls follow TCRdb's processing rather than the paper's. Present in this sample are 450,000 to 650,000 distinct CDR3 sequences, 24% of which were seen just once. 8.7% of the sample is taken by the ten largest.

Systemically healthy Caucasian individuals from Russia, 39 in total and aged roughly 6 to 100 years, were included as donors. About 9.6 milliliters of peripheral blood were collected from each donor into EDTA-treated Vacutainer tubes. PBMCs were isolated by Ficoll-Paque density-gradient centrifugation, with at least 6 million obtained per sample. Trizol reagent was used to extract total RNA from the PBMCs, yielding at least 5 micrograms per sample. For every donor, an aliquot of PBMCs went through flow cytometry to measure the percentages of naive CD45RAhigh/CD27high T cells. This sample also belongs to another study, concerning T cells of mothers and their children. That second publication adds: Donors were nine systemically healthy Caucasian individuals: three mothers and their six children. cDNA synthesis used all of the extracted RNA, with about 1.5 ug of RNA in each 15 ul reaction. Sample barcodes and 2-4 random nucleotides were added via the M1S primer in the second PCR. More than 9.5 million TCR beta CDR3 reads were obtained from each mother, and 2.5 million to 3.5 million reads were obtained from each child. In both related and unrelated pairs, thymic selection shapes the output of TCR recombination in a similar way, with inherited differences having only a minor effect. Normalized repertoire overlap in related mother-child pairs was always slightly higher than in unrelated mother-child pairs, but the difference was never significant. No persistent microchimeric T cell clones were found, with a detection sensitivity of approximately 100 clones per million clonotypes. The study used deep NGS to compare TCR beta repertoires of mothers and children, seeking features distinguishing related mother-child pairs from unrelated individuals. On average, the children were approximately 11 +/- 4 years old, while the mothers were approximately 40 +/- 4 years old. After adapter ligation was performed with NEBNext reagents, the libraries were sequenced on an Illumina HiSeq 2000 with 100+100 nt paired-end reads. To avoid cross-contamination, the mother libraries and the child libraries were prepared a month apart and sequenced in separate runs. For each donor, somewhere between roughly 450,000 and 2,100,000 distinct TCR beta clonotypes were identified. Naive TCR beta clonotypes were estimated from low-frequency clonotypes matched to each donor's FACS-determined naive share, without sorting.

The TCR sequence derives from a boy aged 5-17 years in good health. Sequenced: blood. This sequence uses TRBV10-3 and TRBJ2-7, and TRBD2 matches 9 of the central bases. The DNA sequence is given as TGTGCCATCAGTGACCCGAGAGGGACTAGCTACTACGAGCAGTACTTC. Translated, this is CAISDPRGTSYYEQYF.